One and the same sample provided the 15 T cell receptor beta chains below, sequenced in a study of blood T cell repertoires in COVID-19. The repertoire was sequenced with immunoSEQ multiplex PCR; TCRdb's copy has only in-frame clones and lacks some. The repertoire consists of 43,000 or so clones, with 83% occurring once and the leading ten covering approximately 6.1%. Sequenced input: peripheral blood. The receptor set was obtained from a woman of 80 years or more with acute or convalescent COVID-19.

The CDR3 sequence: CASSPLRGRNEKLFF. As DNA, the CDR3 is TGTGCCAGCAGCCCTTTGCGGGGGCGCAATGAAAAACTGTTTTTT. The chain carries TRBV3-1 (or the pseudogene TRBV3-2) and TRBJ1-4, with a possible D match to TRBD1 (6 bases). Germline CDR1 LGHDT, CDR2 YNNKEL (reference sequence). This CDR3 spans 15 amino acids. V shed 4 bases and J shed 5 bases, with 14 bases lying between them.

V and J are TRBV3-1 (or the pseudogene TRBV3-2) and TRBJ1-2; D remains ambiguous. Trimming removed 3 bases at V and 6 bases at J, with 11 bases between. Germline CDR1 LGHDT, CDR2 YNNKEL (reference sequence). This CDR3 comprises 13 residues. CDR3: CASSQEQRDGYTF. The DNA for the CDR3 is TGTGCCAGCAGCCAGGAGCAGCGAGATGGCTACACCTTC.

The CDR3 nucleotides read TGTGCCAGCAGTTCTTACGGGACAGGGGGCACAGATACGCAGTATTTT. This gives the protein CASSSYGTGGTDTQYF. V gene TRBV27 combines with J gene TRBJ2-3; TRBD1 matches at 10 bases. The CDR3 extends over 16 amino acids. V was pared by 4 bases and J by 1 base, with 5 bases of the junction left unmatched. Germline CDR1 and CDR2: MNHEY and SMNVEV (reference sequence).

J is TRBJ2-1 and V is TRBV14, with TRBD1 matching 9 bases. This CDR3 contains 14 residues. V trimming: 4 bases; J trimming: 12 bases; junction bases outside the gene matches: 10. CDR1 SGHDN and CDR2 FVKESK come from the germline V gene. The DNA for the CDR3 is TGTGCCAGCAGCCCGGGACAGGGTTCTTCGGGGCAGTTCTTC. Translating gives CASSPGQGSSGQFF.

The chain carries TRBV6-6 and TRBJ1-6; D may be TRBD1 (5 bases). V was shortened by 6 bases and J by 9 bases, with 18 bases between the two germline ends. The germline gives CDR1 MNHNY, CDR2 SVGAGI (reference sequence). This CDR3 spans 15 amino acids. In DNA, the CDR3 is TGTGCCAGCAGAGACCCGGGACTGAGTACTTCACCCCTCCACTTT. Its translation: CASRDPGLSTSPLHF.

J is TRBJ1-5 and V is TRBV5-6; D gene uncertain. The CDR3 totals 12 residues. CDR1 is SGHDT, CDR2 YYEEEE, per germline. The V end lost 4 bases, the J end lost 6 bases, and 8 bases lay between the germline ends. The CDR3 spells CASSLPGQPQHF. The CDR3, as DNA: TGTGCCAGCAGCCTCCCGGGTCAGCCCCAGCATTTT. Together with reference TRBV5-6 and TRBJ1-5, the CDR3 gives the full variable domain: DAGVTQSPTHLIKTRGQQVTLRCSPKSGHDTVSWYQQALGQGPQFIFQYYEEEERQRGNFPDRFSGHQFPNYSSELNVNALLLGDSALYLCASSLPGQPQHFGDGTRLSIL.

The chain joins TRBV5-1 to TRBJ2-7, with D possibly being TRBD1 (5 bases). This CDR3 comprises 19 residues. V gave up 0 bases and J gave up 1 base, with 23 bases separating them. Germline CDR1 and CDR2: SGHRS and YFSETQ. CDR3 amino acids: CASSLAMGRAYSQSYEQYF. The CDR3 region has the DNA TGCGCCAGCAGCTTGGCAATGGGCAGGGCCTACTCCCAATCCTACGAGCAGTACTTC.

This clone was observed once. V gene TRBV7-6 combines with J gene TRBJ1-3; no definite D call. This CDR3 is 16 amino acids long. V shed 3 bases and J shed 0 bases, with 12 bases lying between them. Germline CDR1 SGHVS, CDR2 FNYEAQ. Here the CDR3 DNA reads TGTGCCAGCAGCTTGAGCTTTCGTGCCTCTGGAAACACCATATATTTT. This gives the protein CASSLSFRASGNTIYF.

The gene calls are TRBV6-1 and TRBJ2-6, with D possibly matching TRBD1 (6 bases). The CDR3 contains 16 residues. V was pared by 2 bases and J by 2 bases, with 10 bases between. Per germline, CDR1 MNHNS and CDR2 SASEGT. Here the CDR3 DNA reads TGTGCCAGCAGTGAACTACAGGGCGCTGGGGCCAACGTCCTGACTTTC. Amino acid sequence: CASSELQGAGANVLTF.

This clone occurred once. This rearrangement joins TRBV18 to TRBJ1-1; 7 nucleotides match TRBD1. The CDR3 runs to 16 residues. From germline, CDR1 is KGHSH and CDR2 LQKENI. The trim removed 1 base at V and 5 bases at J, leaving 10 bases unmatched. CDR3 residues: CASSPLRGRGFTEAFF. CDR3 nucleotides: TGTGCCAGCTCACCACTTCGCGGCAGGGGGTTTACTGAAGCTTTCTTT.

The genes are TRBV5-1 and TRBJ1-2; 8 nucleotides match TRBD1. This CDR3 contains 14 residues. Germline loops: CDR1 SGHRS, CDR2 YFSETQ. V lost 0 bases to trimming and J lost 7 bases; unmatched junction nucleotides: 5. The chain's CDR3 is CASSLDAGGSGYTF. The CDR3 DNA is TGCGCCAGCAGCTTGGACGCAGGGGGCAGTGGCTACACCTTC.

The CDR3 loop reads CASNDRGLVNTEAFF. The CDR3 DNA sequence: TGTGCCAGCAACGACCGGGGTCTAGTGAACACTGAAGCTTTCTTT. The V and J genes are TRBV6-5 and TRBJ1-1, with D unresolved. This CDR3 contains 15 residues. Germline-derived CDR1 and CDR2 are MNHEY and SVGAGI. Trimming shortened V by 7 bases and J by 0 bases, and 15 bases separated the two germline ends.

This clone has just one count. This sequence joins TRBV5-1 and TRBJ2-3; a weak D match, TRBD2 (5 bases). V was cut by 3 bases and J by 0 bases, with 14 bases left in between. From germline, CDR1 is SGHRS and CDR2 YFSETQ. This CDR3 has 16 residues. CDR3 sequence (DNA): TGCGCCAGCAGCTCGGGAACCCCGTCTAGCACAGATACGCAGTATTTT. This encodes CASSSGTPSSTDTQYF.

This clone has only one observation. The CDR3 here is CASLLQGNTGELFF. In DNA form, the CDR3 reads TGTGCCAGCCTCCTTCAGGGAAACACCGGGGAGCTGTTTTTT. The rearrangement links TRBV2 to TRBJ2-2; perhaps TRBD1 as D (5 bases). The CDR3 contains 14 residues. V was trimmed by 8 bases and J by 2 bases, leaving 12 bases between them. Per the germline V gene, CDR1 is SNHLY and CDR2 is FYNNEI.

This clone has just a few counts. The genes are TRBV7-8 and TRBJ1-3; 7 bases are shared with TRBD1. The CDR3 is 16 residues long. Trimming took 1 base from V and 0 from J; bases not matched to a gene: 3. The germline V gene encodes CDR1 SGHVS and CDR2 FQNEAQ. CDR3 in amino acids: CASSLVGTDSGNTIYF. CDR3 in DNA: TGTGCCAGCAGCTTAGTCGGGACAGACTCTGGAAACACCATATATTTT.